This TCR beta chain was sequenced during a study of blood T cell repertoires in COVID-19. Study-wide context: Acute-phase and convalescent COVID-19 samples originated in the United States, Italy and Spain.

The cohort comprised adults aged 18 to 89 years residing in under 30 US areas. Germline trimming cut 2 bases from V and 2 bases from J; bases unmatched to any gene: 3. This CDR3 is 14 amino acids long. Germline CDR1 SGDLS, CDR2 YYNGEE. Per the authors' pipeline: Amplifying reference gene primers gave estimates of nucleated cell counts. Profiling relied on immunoSEQ multiplex PCR, and the TCRdb table lists in-frame clones only, not all of them. V and J calls and clone size are copied from that table; D and trimming were computed from the DNA. The data hold 200,000 or so clones, with 75% to 90% observed a single time.

The sequencing input was PBMCs or T cells enriched from blood (not recorded which). The clonotype comes from a woman between 18 and 29 years old in a cohort exposed to, infected with or recovered from COVID-19 (not recorded which). The V call is TRBV9, the J call TRBJ1-1; TRBD1 aligns across 7 bases. CDR3 protein: CASSVDRANTEAFF. The CDR3 region has the DNA TGTGCCAGCAGCGTCGACAGGGCAAACACTGAAGCTTTCTTT.